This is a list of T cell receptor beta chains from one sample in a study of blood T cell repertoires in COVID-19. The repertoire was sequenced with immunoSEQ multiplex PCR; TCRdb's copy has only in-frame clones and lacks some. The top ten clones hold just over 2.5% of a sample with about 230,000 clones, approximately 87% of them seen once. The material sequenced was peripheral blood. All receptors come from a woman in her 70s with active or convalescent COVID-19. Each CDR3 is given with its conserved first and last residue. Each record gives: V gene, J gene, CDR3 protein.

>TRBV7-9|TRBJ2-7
CASSRDRGIDEQYF
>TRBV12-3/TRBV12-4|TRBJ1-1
CASSPTTDTEAFF
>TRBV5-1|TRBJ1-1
CASSLAQANTEAFF
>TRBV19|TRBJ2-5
CASSTVEETQYF
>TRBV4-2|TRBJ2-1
CASSQDRGGAHEQFF
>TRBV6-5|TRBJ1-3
CASSEGTYSGNTIYF
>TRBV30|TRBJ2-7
CAWSSSTGDEQYF
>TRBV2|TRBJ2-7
CASSLMPPYEQYF
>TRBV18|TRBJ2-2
CASSPGTGGLTGELFF
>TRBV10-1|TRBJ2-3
CASSIGASGTTDTQYF
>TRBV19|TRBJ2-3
CASTTGGDTQYF
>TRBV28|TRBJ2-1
CASSQMTVYNEQFF
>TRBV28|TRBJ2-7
CASSGLAATGYEQYF
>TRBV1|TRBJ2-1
CTSSRSTGGSIHEQFF
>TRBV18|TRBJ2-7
CASSSPGQGGRSEQYF
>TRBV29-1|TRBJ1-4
CSVEGGYNEKLFF
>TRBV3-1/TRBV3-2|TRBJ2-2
CASRLQGSTGELFF
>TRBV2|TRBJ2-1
CASSYTGGPYNEQFF
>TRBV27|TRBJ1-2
CASSLTIRDRGVRTF
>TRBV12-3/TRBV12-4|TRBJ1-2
CASSLDRDYGYTF
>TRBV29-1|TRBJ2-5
CSVDVGQAQGETQYF
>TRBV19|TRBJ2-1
CATARFLAYNEQFF
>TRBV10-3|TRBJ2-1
CAIRIAGGPRDEQFF
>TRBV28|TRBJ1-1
CASTSSANTEAFF
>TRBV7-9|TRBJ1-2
CASSITGARGYTF
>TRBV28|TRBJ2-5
CASRSGRARETQYF
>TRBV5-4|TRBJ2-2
CARSRDRGTGELFF
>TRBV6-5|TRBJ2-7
CASSRDRVGGYEQYF
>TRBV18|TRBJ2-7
CASRRGQDSYEQYF
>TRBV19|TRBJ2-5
CASSIMGRGPQETQYF
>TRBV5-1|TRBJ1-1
CASSLSGEDTEAFF
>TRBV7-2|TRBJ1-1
CASSVDRRREAFF
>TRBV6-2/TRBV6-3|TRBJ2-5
CASSSERDVQETQYF
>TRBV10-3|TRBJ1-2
CAISDHRENYGYTF
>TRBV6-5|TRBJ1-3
CASSREGASGNTIYF
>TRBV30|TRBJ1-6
CAWGPSTGTTGSPLHF
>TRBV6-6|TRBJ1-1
CASSSGIGTEAFF
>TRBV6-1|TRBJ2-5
CASSEGRGLQETQYF
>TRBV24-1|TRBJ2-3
CATSDPGTPSQYF
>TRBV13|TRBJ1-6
CASSLRAGQGNSPLHF
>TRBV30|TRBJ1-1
CAWSDGQPDTEAFF
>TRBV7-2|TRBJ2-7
CASSLTGVRVYEQYF
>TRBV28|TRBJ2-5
CASSQAGGSQRTQYF
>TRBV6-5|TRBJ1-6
CASSYSGTTNSPLHF
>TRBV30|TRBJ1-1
CAWILVGGGNTEAFF